The clone carrying this T cell receptor beta chain has only a few counts. The data belong to a study of naive and memory T cell subsets. An equimolar mix of two oligonucleotides served as the beta constant-region primer for TRBC1 and TRBC2. The cDNA 3' end received a ligated single-stranded oligonucleotide carrying the SP2 primer and a 12-nucleotide UMI. TCRdb re-derived calls from the UMI-ligation and nested PCR reads in MiXCR, one entry per CDR3 protein. Of over 75,000 distinct CDR3 sequences listed, around 12% are singletons. The sequence was collected from a human donor in good health. Sequenced sample: central memory CD4+ T cells from blood.

CDR3 region: CASRPQLLGLKYF. CDR3 DNA: TGTGCCAGCAGGCCCCAGCTACTAGGCCTCAAGTACTTC. V and J are TRBV6-2 or TRBV6-3 and TRBJ2-4, with a tentative D call TRBD2 (5 bases). V lost 6 bases and J lost 14, with 20 bases in between. The germline gives CDR1 MNHEY, CDR2 SVGEGT. This CDR3 has 13 residues.